Reported below is one T cell receptor (beta chain). Which antigen it targets is not known. The sample holds no much larger clone one base away, and base qualities are not on file. Library preparation used 5' RACE. Sequenced using an Illumina HiSeq 2000. A universal primer binding site was introduced by template switching, and a unique molecular identifier was present in the final cDNA, enabling accurate counting of TCR cDNA molecules. Specific primers in the conserved constant-segment region were used to synthesize first-strand cDNA for the TCR alpha and beta chains. To control for contamination, every cDNA library was double barcoded, receiving both a SMART-Mk sample barcode and Illumina barcodes. TruSeq adapter sequences and Illumina sample barcodes were added in two successive PCR steps. The TCR alpha and beta cDNA libraries were sequenced on the Illumina HiSeq platform using custom primers. Concerning the study's data processing: Raw reads were processed with MiGEC to extract unique molecular identifiers, and MiXCR was used to determine CDR3 positions. Recombination models were inferred per individual with the repgenHMM and IGoR tools using an EM algorithm. Shared clonotypes were analyzed with the tcR package in R, and sharing was normalized by the product of cloneset sizes. Out-of-frame nonproductive sequences were analyzed to study raw recombination free of thymic and clonal selection effects. Through fastp at Q25 and MiXCR, TCRdb rebuilt clones from the public reads, retaining in-frame beta chains. Duplicate CDR3 protein sequences are folded into a single record with the most common DNA and genes. The V and J calls and clone size are TCRdb's, not the authors'. The sample profile shows about 470,000 distinct CDR3 sequences; 24% of them were found once. The ten top clones hold 2.9% of the sample.

Only healthy Caucasian donors were included. The twin cohort consisted of three pairs of female monozygotic twins, all aged about 18 to 30 years. Positive isolation kits from Invitrogen were used to isolate CD4+ and CD8+ T cell populations. These data come from a study of identical twins (dated by TCRdb to 2016 to 2018). Turning to the overall study: To test whether fetal clonotypes persist, the study used deep sequencing on TCR alpha and beta repertoires from monozygotic twins, unrelated adults of various ages, and cord blood. To rule out contamination, replicate twin experiments were performed at different times with different library preparation protocols.

The CDR3 measures 14 amino acids from cysteine to phenylalanine. Only the CDR3 region is kept as DNA, spanning 42 bases read in frame from base 1. The trim is 6 bases for V and 4 bases for J, with a gap of 13 bases between the germline ends. Looking up the germline V gene yields CDR1 MNHEY and CDR2 SVGEGT. Summary of the overall study and its limitations: Compared with coincidental sharing between unrelated individuals, out-of-frame TCR alpha sequences shared between twins had an excess of sequences with low generation probability. A weaker excess of twin sharing was found in beta out-of-frame sequences because the signal-to-noise ratio was lowered by fewer shared sequences. Because the same donors could not be followed over many years, the conclusions depended on cross-sectional statistical analysis. Fewer insertions were carried by abundant cord blood beta clonotypes; a weaker similar trend was observed in young adult naive repertoires, while no such trend was observed in memory repertoires. In monozygotic twins, recombination models systematically underestimated out-of-frame TCR alpha sharing, but the models matched the sharing seen between unrelated individuals. Zero-insertion analyses could be partly confounded by invariant T cells such as MAIT and iNKT, though diverse VJ usage argued against such confounding for most clonotypes.

This sample was also put to use in a study of T cells expressing NK-cell markers. That second report states: Three sorted T-cell subsets (CD3+CD56+NKG2C+, CD3+CD56+NKG2C- and CD3+CD56-NKG2C+) from 7 to 9 donors had their TCR beta-chain repertoires profiled. Seven of the eight sequenced donors were HCMV-seropositive and one was HCMV-seronegative. To restrict sorting to alphabetaTCR-expressing T cells, an anti-gammadeltaTCR antibody was added in several experiments. In several donors, the dominant CD3+CD56+NKG2C+ clonotypes were found to rank among the top 10 CD8+ clonotypes and to make up 1.0-7.0% of CD8+ T cells. Those dominant clonotypes were again the most abundant among CD3+CD56-NKG2C+ cells in a handful of donors, at about 28.3-60.1%. Whether the expanded NKG2C-expressing T cell clones were specific for HCMV antigens remained unclear. All eight donors whose samples were sequenced were randomly selected healthy volunteers, three of them men and five women. A commercial ELISA kit detecting HCMV-specific IgG in serum was used to determine HCMV serostatus. MIGEC was used to demultiplex reads and group the reads by UMI, and MiTCR was used to assemble and quantify clonotypes. Only TCR cDNA sequences supported by at least two reads were kept to exclude erroneous sequences. The tcR package was used for downstream repertoire analysis, with clonotypes matched between fractions based on CDR3 nucleotide sequence plus V segment. VDJmatch was used to annotate antigen specificity against VDJdb, with one amino acid substitution allowed in CDR3.

The chain is assembled from TRBV6-2 or TRBV6-3 and TRBJ2-1, with a tentative D gene TRBD2 over 6 matching bases. The clonotype originates from a woman aged 18-29 years in good health. Input material: CD4+ T cells sorted from blood. The CDR3 here reads CASRPGTSYNEQFF. The bases are TGTGCCAGCAGACCCGGGACTTCTTACAATGAGCAGTTCTTC.